This T cell receptor (beta chain) originates from a study of blood T cell repertoires in COVID-19. Study context: Whether acute or convalescent, the COVID-19 samples came from the United States, Italy and Spain.

Clones were sequenced by immunoSEQ multiplex PCR, and TCRdb holds only the in-frame ones, with some missing. The table records about 200,000 clones, about 85% of them present only once. The sequencing input was peripheral blood. This TCR derives from a man aged 60 to 75 with COVID-19, enrolled during active disease.

CDR3: CASSPTPATGYQETQYF. DNA of the CDR3: TGTGCCAGCAGCCCCACCCCGGCCACAGGGTACCAAGAGACCCAGTACTTC. The chain couples TRBV28 to TRBJ2-5; possibly TRBD1 for D (6 bases). The CDR3 is 17 amino acids. V lost 6 bases, J lost 0 bases, and 20 bases lay in between. The V gene's germline CDR1 is MDHEN and CDR2 SYDVKM.